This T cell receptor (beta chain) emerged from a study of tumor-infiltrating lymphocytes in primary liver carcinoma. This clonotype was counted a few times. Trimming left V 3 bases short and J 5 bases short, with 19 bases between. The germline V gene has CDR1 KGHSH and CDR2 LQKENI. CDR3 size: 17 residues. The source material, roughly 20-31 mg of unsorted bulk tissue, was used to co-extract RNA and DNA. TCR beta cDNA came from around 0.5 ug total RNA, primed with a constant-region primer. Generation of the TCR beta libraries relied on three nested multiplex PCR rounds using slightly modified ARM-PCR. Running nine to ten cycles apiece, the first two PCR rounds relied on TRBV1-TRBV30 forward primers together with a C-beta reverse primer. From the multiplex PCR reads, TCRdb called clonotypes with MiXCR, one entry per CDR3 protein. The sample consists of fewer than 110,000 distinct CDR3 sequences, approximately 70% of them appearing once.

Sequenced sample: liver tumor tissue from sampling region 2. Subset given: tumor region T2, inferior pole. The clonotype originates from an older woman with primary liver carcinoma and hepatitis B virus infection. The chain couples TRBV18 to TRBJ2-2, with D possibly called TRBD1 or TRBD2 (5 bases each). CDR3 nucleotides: TGTGCCAGCTCACCCTTTACCGCCGGGACCGAAACCGGGGAGCTGTTTTTT. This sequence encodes CASSPFTAGTETGELFF. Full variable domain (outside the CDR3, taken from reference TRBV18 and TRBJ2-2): NAGVMQNPRHLVRRRGQEARLRCSPMKGHSHVYWYRQLPEEGLKFMVYLQKENIIDESGMPKERFSAEFPKEGPSILRIQQVVRGDSAAYFCASSPFTAGTETGELFFGEGSRLTVL.